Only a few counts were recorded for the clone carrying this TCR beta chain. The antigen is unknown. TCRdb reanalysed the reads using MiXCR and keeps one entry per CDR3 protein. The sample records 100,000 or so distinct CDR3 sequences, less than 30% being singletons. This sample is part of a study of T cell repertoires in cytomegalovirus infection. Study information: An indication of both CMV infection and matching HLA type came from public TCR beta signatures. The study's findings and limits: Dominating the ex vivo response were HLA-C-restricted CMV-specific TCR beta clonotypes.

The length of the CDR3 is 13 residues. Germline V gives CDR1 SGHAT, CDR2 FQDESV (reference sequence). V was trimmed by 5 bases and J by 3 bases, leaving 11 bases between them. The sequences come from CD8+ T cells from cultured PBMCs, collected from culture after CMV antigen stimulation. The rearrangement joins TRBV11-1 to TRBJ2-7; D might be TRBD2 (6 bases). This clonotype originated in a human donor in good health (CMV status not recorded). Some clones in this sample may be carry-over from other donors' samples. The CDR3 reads CASSAGLIYEQYF. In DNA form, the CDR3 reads TGTGCCAGCAGCGCGGGACTGATCTACGAGCAGTACTTC.